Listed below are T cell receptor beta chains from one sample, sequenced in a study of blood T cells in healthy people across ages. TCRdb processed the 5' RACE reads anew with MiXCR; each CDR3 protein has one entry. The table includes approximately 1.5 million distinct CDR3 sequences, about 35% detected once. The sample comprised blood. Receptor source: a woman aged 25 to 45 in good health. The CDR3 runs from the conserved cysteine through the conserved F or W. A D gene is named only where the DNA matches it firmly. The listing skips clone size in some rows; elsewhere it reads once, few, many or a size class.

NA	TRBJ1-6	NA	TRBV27	CASSSYSNSPLHF	TGTGCCAGCAGTTCATACAGCAATTCACCCCTCCACTTT
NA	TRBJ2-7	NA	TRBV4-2	CASSQPSAVDEQYF	TGTGCCAGCAGCCAACCTAGCGCGGTTGATGAGCAGTACTTC
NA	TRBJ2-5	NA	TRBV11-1	CDSSGRETQYF	TGTGACAGCAGTGGCCGAGAGACCCAGTACTTC
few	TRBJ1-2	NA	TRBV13	CASRGLGSDEAYGYTF	TGTGCCAGCAGAGGTTTGGGCAGTGATGAGGCGTATGGCTACACCTTC
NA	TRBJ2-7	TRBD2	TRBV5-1	CASSLDPIAGGYEQYF	TGCGCCAGCAGCTTGGACCCCATAGCGGGAGGCTACGAGCAGTACTTC
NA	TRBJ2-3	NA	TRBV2	CASSPRGRDILTDTQYF	TGTGCCAGCAGCCCAAGAGGGCGGGACATACTCACAGATACGCAGTATTTT
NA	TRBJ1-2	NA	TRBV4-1	CAGSQEAGSNYGYTF	TGCGCCGGCAGCCAAGAGGCAGGGAGTAACTATGGCTACACCTTC
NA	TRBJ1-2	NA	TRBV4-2	CASSQANTDWHYGYTF	TGTGCCAGCAGCCAAGCGAATACGGATTGGCACTATGGCTACACCTTC
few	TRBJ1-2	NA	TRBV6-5	CASSYSGGGAGYTF	TGTGCCAGCAGTTACTCAGGAGGGGGAGCTGGCTACACCTTC
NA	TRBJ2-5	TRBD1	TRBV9	CASSVGTGSETQYF	TGTGCCAGCAGCGTTGGGACAGGATCGGAGACCCAGTACTTC
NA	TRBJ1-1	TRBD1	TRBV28	CASSTPRQGKTRTIEAFF	TGTGCCAGCAGTACCCCCCGACAGGGCAAAACCCGAACAATTGAAGCTTTCTTT
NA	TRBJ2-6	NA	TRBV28	CASSLAQAPSGANVLTF	NA
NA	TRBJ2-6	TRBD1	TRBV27	CASSSLSGQGSGANVLTF	TGTGCCAGCAGTTCCTTATCGGGACAGGGCTCTGGGGCCAACGTCCTGACTTTC
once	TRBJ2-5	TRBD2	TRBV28	CASSLLAGEKETQYF	TGTGCCAGCAGTTTACTAGCGGGAGAGAAAGAGACCCAGTACTTC
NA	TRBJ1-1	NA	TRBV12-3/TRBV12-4	CAGSLGVKNTEAFF	TGTGCCGGCAGTTTAGGGGTAAAGAACACTGAAGCTTTCTTT
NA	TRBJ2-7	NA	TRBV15	CATSRGTGLNYEQYF	TGTGCCACCAGCAGAGGAACGGGACTGAACTACGAGCAGTACTTC
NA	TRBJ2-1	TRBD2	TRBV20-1	CSARDWIAGDNEQFF	TGCAGTGCTAGAGATTGGATAGCGGGGGACAATGAGCAGTTCTTC
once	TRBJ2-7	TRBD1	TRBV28	CAGSRQGQSYEQYF	TGTGCCGGGAGTAGGCAGGGACAGTCCTACGAGCAGTACTTC
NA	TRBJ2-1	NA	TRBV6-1	CASSDMGPNEQFF	TGTGCCAGCAGTGATATGGGTCCCAATGAGCAGTTCTTC
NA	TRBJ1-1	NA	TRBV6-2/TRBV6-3	CASSYGRGNTEAFF	TGTGCCAGCAGTTACGGAAGGGGGAACACTGAAGCTTTCTTT
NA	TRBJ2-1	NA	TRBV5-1	CASSLAGMGTYNEQFF	TGCGCCAGCAGCTTGGCAGGGATGGGAACCTACAATGAGCAGTTCTTC
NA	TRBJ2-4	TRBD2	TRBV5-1	CASSQGLAGAGKNIQYF	TGCGCCAGCAGCCAGGGACTAGCGGGGGCGGGCAAAAACATTCAGTACTTC
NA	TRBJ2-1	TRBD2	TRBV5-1	CASSFPQGSSGSIVEQFF	TGCGCCAGCAGCTTCCCCCAAGGTTCTAGCGGGAGCATTGTTGAGCAGTTCTTC
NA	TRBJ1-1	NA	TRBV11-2	CASSADTVEAFF	TGTGCCAGCAGCGCTGACACGGTTGAAGCTTTCTTT
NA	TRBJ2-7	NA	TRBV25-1	CASSELSEFAEQYF	TGTGCCAGCAGTGAATTATCTGAGTTCGCCGAGCAGTACTTC
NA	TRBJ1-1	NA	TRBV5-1	CASSFGQGRGYPEAFF	TGCGCCAGCAGCTTCGGTCAGGGACGAGGATACCCTGAAGCTTTCTTT
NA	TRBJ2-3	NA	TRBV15	CATSRSLGIDTQYF	TGTGCCACCAGCAGAAGCTTGGGGATAGATACGCAGTATTTT
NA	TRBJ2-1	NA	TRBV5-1	CASTLMAGPTYNEQFF	TGCGCCAGCACTCTCATGGCGGGGCCTACCTACAATGAGCAGTTCTTC
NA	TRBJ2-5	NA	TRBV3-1	CASSQALGRARQETQYF	TGTGCCAGCAGCCAAGCTCTAGGTAGGGCTCGTCAAGAGACCCAGTACTTC
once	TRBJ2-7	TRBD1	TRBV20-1	CSARVIQGGYEQYF	TGCAGTGCTAGAGTAATACAGGGGGGCTACGAGCAGTACTTC
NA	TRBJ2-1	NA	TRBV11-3	CVSSPGFNEQFF	TGTGTCAGCAGCCCGGGCTTCAATGAGCAGTTCTTC
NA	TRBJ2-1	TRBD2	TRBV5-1	CANSLAGSGRSYNEQFF	TGCGCCAACAGCTTGGCCGGTAGCGGGAGGTCCTACAATGAGCAGTTCTTC